Below are 9 T cell receptor beta chains sequenced from a single sample in a study of shared clonotypes between healthy human individuals. Only in-frame clones appear in the TCRdb table, and some are missing; sequencing was by immunoSEQ multiplex PCR. The profile shows more than 900,000 clones, approximately 80% of them singletons. The specimen sequenced was memory CD4+ T cells from PBMCs. Subset reported: CD45RA-negative fraction. The receptors stem from a man between 18 and 29 years old in good health. Some clones in this sample may be carry-over from other donors' samples.

This clone was seen a handful of times. This rearrangement joins TRBV28 to TRBJ1-2, with 9 positions matching TRBD1. Germline lookup yields CDR1 MDHEN and CDR2 SYDVKM. The length of the CDR3 is 13 residues. Trimming removed 10 bases from V and 8 bases from J; junction bases left unmatched: 11. The CDR3 here is CAIKDRGVSGYTF. The CDR3 region has the DNA TGTGCCATCAAGGACAGGGGAGTAAGCGGCTACACCTTC.

This chain uses TRBV30 with TRBJ2-4, with 7 bases matching TRBD1. The CDR3 contains 14 residues. CDR1 GTSNPN and CDR2 SVGIG come from the germline V gene (reference sequence). J gave up 3 bases and V 5 bases, and 7 bases lay outside the gene matches. In nucleotides, the CDR3 is TGTGCCTGGGACAGGGACGGCATCAAAAACATTCAGTACTTC. Translation: CAWDRDGIKNIQYF.

This sequence joins TRBV5-4 and TRBJ2-5, with D tentatively TRBD1 (6 bases). This CDR3 is built from 13 residues. Germline V gene sequence: CDR1 SGHNT, CDR2 YYREEE (reference sequence). V was pared by 4 bases and J by 4 bases, with 11 bases between. The CDR3: CASSITGLETQYF. CDR3 nucleotides: TGTGCCAGCAGCATAACAGGGTTAGAGACCCAGTACTTC. The complete variable domain, with remaining parts taken from reference TRBV5-4 and TRBJ2-5, reads ETGVTQSPTHLIKTRGQQVTLRCSSQSGHNTVSWYQQALGQGPQFIFQYYREEENGRGNFPPRFSGLQFPNYSSELNVNALELDDSALYLCASSITGLETQYFGPGTRLLVL.

CDR3 DNA: TGTGCCAGCAGTTCTGTCCCTGGATCAATGAACACTGAAGCTTTCTTT. It yields the protein CASSSVPGSMNTEAFF. The chain carries TRBV28 and TRBJ1-1; D call uncertain. This CDR3 has 16 amino acids. With 4 bases removed from V and 0 bases from J, the gap between germline ends came to 15 bases. Looked up from germline, CDR1 is MDHEN and CDR2 is SYDVKM.

This clone was found a few times. The rearrangement joins TRBV27 to TRBJ1-2; 7 bases are a match to TRBD1. CDR1 is MNHEY and CDR2 is SMNVEV in the germline V gene (reference sequence). The CDR3 runs to 14 residues. V was clipped by 7 bases and J by 4 bases; unmatched bases: 9. CDR3 nucleotide sequence: TGTGCCAGCAAAAAGGGGGCGAAGGGCTATGGCTACACCTTC. It encodes CASKKGAKGYGYTF.

The chain joins TRBV5-1 to TRBJ2-4; 8 positions agree with TRBD2. Germline-derived CDR1 and CDR2 are SGHRS and YFSETQ. This CDR3 comprises 14 residues. Unmatched junction bases numbered 4, after V lost 3 bases and J lost 5 bases. In DNA form, the CDR3 reads TGCGCCAGCAGCTCAGCGGGAGTGGAAAACATTCAGTACTTC. Encoded protein: CASSSAGVENIQYF.

This rearrangement joins TRBV11-2 to TRBJ2-2, with 9 positions matching TRBD2. J lost 6 bases, V lost 3 bases, and 11 bases had no gene match. The CDR3 runs 17 residues. Germline V CDR1 and CDR2: SGHAT, FQNNGV. The CDR3 sequence is CASSFPAGGGNAGELFF. CDR3 bases: TGTGCCAGCAGCTTCCCGGCGGGAGGGGGAAACGCCGGGGAGCTGTTTTTT. Filled out from reference TRBV11-2 and TRBJ2-2, the complete variable domain reads EAGVAQSPRYKIIEKRQSVAFWCNPISGHATLYWYQQILGQGPKLLIQFQNNGVVDDSQLPKDRFSAERLKGVDSTLKIQPAKLEDSAVYLCASSFPAGGGNAGELFFGEGSRLTVL.

This clone was observed a few times. The chain combines TRBV5-4 with TRBJ2-2; D gene uncertain. This CDR3 has 13 residues. CDR1 is SGHNT, CDR2 YYREEE, per germline (reference sequence). Trimming left V 4 bases short and J 4 bases short, with 8 bases between. The CDR3 loop is CASSPVVTGELFF. CDR3 DNA sequence: TGTGCCAGCAGCCCAGTGGTCACCGGGGAGCTGTTTTTT.

This clone was detected many times. This rearrangement joins TRBV2 to TRBJ1-1; D might be TRBD1 (5 bases). V was shortened by 10 bases and J by 1 base, with 10 bases between the two germline ends. Germline V gene data show CDR1 as SNHLY and CDR2 as FYNNEI. The CDR3 contains 12 residues. CDR3 amino acids: CATTQGNTEAFF. In DNA form, the CDR3 reads TGTGCCACCACCCAGGGGAACACTGAAGCTTTCTTT.